A single sample is the source of the 29 T cell receptor beta chains below, sequenced in a study of monozygotic twins with inflammatory bowel disease. TCRdb reprocessed the 5' RACE reads; each CDR3 protein has one entry and no DNA is given. This specimen shows some 440,000 distinct CDR3 sequences; the ten leading clones hold 2% to 2.5%. What was sequenced was blood. These receptors came from a human donor with ulcerative colitis or Crohn's disease, or a healthy co-twin of an affected twin (not recorded which).

The chain employs TRBV5-1 and TRBJ1-1. Germline V gives CDR1 SGHRS, CDR2 YFSETQ. The CDR3 runs to 14 residues. The CDR3 loop is CASSLEMSSTEAFF.

The chain has TRBV6-1 and TRBJ1-5. The CDR3 has 16 residues. Looked up from germline, CDR1 is MNHNS and CDR2 is SASEGT. This CDR3 is CASSEGHGLPNQPQHF.

The chain is built from TRBV6-2 or TRBV6-3 and TRBJ2-7; TCRdb picks TRBD1, but there is no DNA to check that call. Per germline, CDR1 MNHEY and CDR2 SVGEGT. The CDR3 is 12 residues long. CDR3 sequence reads: CASSLTESGEYF.

The chain links TRBV20-1 to TRBJ2-5; lacking DNA, the TRBD2 call made by TCRdb goes unchecked. The CDR3 totals 13 residues. Per germline, CDR1 DFQATT and CDR2 SNEGSKA (reference sequence). CDR3 sequence reads: CSGPQGYQETQYF.

J is TRBJ2-1 and V is TRBV6-5. Germline V gives CDR1 MNHEY, CDR2 SVGAGI. The CDR3 is made up of 17 amino acids. The CDR3: CASSYSSDISSYNEQFF.

The genes are TRBV7-2 and TRBJ1-5. The CDR3 runs to 15 residues. Germline V CDR1 and CDR2: SGHTA, FQGNSA. This CDR3 is CASSPQWDSNQPQHF.

CDR3 protein: CASRSGTGMYEQYF. The genes are TRBV2 and TRBJ2-7; absent DNA, TCRdb's TRBD1 call cannot be checked. There are 14 residues in the CDR3. Germline loops: CDR1 SNHLY, CDR2 FYNNEI.

The chain has TRBV6-1 and TRBJ1-1; the D gene TCRdb calls, TRBD1, cannot be checked with no DNA. Germline V gene data show CDR1 as MNHNS and CDR2 as SASEGT. There are 15 residues in the CDR3. This CDR3 is CASSRTPGVNTEAFF.

The gene calls are TRBV6-5 and TRBJ2-2; TCRdb lists TRBD2, though no DNA is available to test this call. Germline CDR1 is MNHEY and CDR2 is SVGAGI. This CDR3 has 15 amino acids. The chain's CDR3 is CASSYRREGTGELFF.

The chain couples TRBV9 to TRBJ2-2; checking the TCRdb D call of TRBD2 is not possible without DNA. CDR3 length equals 16 residues. The germline V gene has CDR1 SGDLS and CDR2 YYNGEE. CDR3 amino acids: CASSPGDYSNTGELFF.

The CDR3 sequence is CASSAQLATLTGGITDTQYF. The genes are TRBV4-2 and TRBJ2-3; lacking DNA, the TRBD1 call made by TCRdb goes unchecked. CDR3 length: 20 residues. In germline, CDR1 is LGHNA, CDR2 YNFKEQ.

This chain joins TRBV29-1 and TRBJ2-7; checking the TCRdb D call of TRBD1 is not possible without DNA. There are 13 residues in the CDR3. Germline CDR1 SQVTM, CDR2 ANQGSEA. The CDR3 region is CSVEVGGLVEQYF.

This chain connects TRBV28 to TRBJ2-3; with no DNA, the TCRdb D assignment of TRBD1 cannot be verified. The CDR3 consists of 16 residues. The germline V gene has CDR1 MDHEN and CDR2 SYDVKM. The CDR3 spells CASRPSGKVSTDTQYF.

This rearrangement joins TRBV5-1 to TRBJ2-3. The CDR3 loop spans 15 amino acids. Per germline, CDR1 SGHRS and CDR2 YFSETQ. This chain's CDR3 is CASSPVFVDTDTQYF.

CDR3 residues: CASSYLGQGTDTQYF. The V and J genes are TRBV6-2 or TRBV6-3 and TRBJ2-3; TCRdb's D call, TRBD1, is unchecked because there is no DNA. Germline V gives CDR1 MNHEY, CDR2 SVGEGT. The CDR3 loop spans 15 amino acids.

This chain links TRBV5-5 with TRBJ2-3; TCRdb indicates TRBD2, and absent DNA this call remains unverified. The germline V gene encodes CDR1 SGHKS and CDR2 YYEKEE (reference sequence). The length of the CDR3 is 16 residues. The CDR3 sequence: CASSLAGREGTDTQYF.

The CDR3 sequence: CASSWGITNTGELFF. The rearrangement uses TRBV7-2 and TRBJ2-2; with no DNA, the TCRdb D assignment of TRBD1 cannot be verified. The germline gives CDR1 SGHTA, CDR2 FQGNSA. This CDR3 is built from 15 residues.

This chain joins TRBV5-1 and TRBJ2-2; TCRdb calls TRBD2, which cannot be checked without DNA. Germline lookup yields CDR1 SGHRS and CDR2 YFSETQ. This CDR3 contains 14 residues. The CDR3 loop reads CANNLEGTAGELFF.

V and J are TRBV5-1 and TRBJ2-6. Germline V lookup: CDR1 SGHRS, CDR2 YFSETQ. The CDR3 has 14 amino acids. CDR3 amino acids: CASSWGVGANVLTF.

The J gene is TRBJ1-4, the V gene TRBV2; the TCRdb D gene call, TRBD1, has no DNA to confirm it. Germline V CDR1 and CDR2: SNHLY, FYNNEI. The CDR3 spans 18 residues. This chain's CDR3 is CASSTPGTGNKENEKLFF.

This rearrangement joins TRBV18 to TRBJ2-7. CDR1 KGHSH and CDR2 LQKENI come from the germline V gene. This CDR3 contains 12 residues. The CDR3 sequence is CASTASGNEQYF.

The genes are TRBV2 and TRBJ2-7; TCRdb selects TRBD1, and the lack of DNA leaves this call unchecked. The CDR3 loop spans 14 amino acids. Germline V gene data show CDR1 as SNHLY and CDR2 as FYNNEI. The CDR3 sequence is CASTRQSITYEQYF.

V usage is TRBV3-1 and J usage is TRBJ1-2; TCRdb names TRBD1, which stays unverified in the absence of DNA. Germline CDR1 is LGHDT and CDR2 is YNNKEL (reference sequence). CDR3 length equals 15 residues. This CDR3 reads CASSLRDRGNYGYTF.

V is TRBV12-5 and J is TRBJ2-1; TCRdb reports TRBD2, a call that lacks DNA to check it against. The germline V gene has CDR1 LGHNT and CDR2 FRNRAP. The length of the CDR3 is 18 residues. CDR3 in amino acids: CASGLDSLAGIAYNEQFF.

The chain links TRBV18 to TRBJ2-4; TCRdb names TRBD1, which stays unverified in the absence of DNA. Germline V lookup: CDR1 KGHSH, CDR2 LQKENI. This CDR3 comprises 14 residues. This chain's CDR3 is CASSLGQAPDGQYF.

V is TRBV11-1 and J is TRBJ2-3; TCRdb proposes TRBD1, but this gene call is untestable without DNA. CDR1 SGHAT and CDR2 FQDESV come from the germline V gene (reference sequence). The CDR3 has 13 amino acids. This CDR3 is CASSISPQDTQYF.

J is TRBJ2-1 and V is TRBV7-2. CDR3 length equals 12 residues. The germline V gene encodes CDR1 SGHTA and CDR2 FQGNSA. CDR3 loop: CASRVGYNEQFF. Full variable domain (outside the CDR3, taken from reference TRBV7-2 and TRBJ2-1): GAGVSQSPSNKVTEKGKDVELRCDPISGHTALYWYRQSLGQGLEFLIYFQGNSAPDKSGLPSDRFSAERTGGSVSTLTIQRTQQEDSAVYLCASRVGYNEQFFGPGTRLTVL.

The gene calls are TRBV5-1 and TRBJ2-4; TCRdb selects TRBD1, and the lack of DNA leaves this call unchecked. The length of the CDR3 is 16 residues. Per germline, CDR1 SGHRS and CDR2 YFSETQ. The CDR3 protein is CASSPRDTNGENIQYF. Using reference TRBV5-1 and TRBJ2-4 for the parts outside the CDR3, the full variable domain is KAGVTQTPRYLIKTRGQQVTLSCSPISGHRSVSWYQQTPGQGLQFLFEYFSETQRNKGNFPGRFSGRQFSNSRSEMNVSTLELGDSALYLCASSPRDTNGENIQYFGAGTRLSVL.

CDR3 sequence: CSAIRLAGGNEQFF. V is TRBV20-1 and J is TRBJ2-1; TCRdb outputs TRBD2, but without DNA this stays unchecked. The germline V gene encodes CDR1 DFQATT and CDR2 SNEGSKA (reference sequence). This CDR3 is 14 amino acids long.